Presented here are 31 T cell receptor beta chains from one specimen sequenced in a study of blood T cell repertoires in COVID-19. Generated by immunoSEQ multiplex PCR, the TCRdb table keeps only in-frame clones and is missing some. The sample gives roughly 56,000 clones, around 85% of which show up once; 5% to 5.5% is in the top ten. Sequencing was carried out using peripheral blood. Every receptor here comes from a man aged 65-85 years with acute or convalescent COVID-19.

The chain employs TRBV27 and TRBJ1-1, with a weak D call TRBD1 (6 bases). The CDR3 covers 14 residues. Trimming left V 2 bases short and J 4 bases short, with 11 bases between. Per the germline V gene, CDR1 is MNHEY and CDR2 is SMNVEV (reference sequence). In DNA form, the CDR3 reads TGTGCCAGCAGTTTACAGGGAGGGGGCACTGAAGCTTTCTTT. Translated: CASSLQGGGTEAFF.

This clone was detected once. V is TRBV2 and J is TRBJ2-1; D remains unclear. Germline V gene sequence: CDR1 SNHLY, CDR2 FYNNEI. The CDR3 extends over 13 amino acids. With 7 bases removed from V and 4 bases from J, the gap between germline ends came to 11 bases. The CDR3 nucleotides read TGTGCCAGCAACCCTGACGGGTACAATGAGCAGTTCTTC. Protein product: CASNPDGYNEQFF.

In its sample, this clone was seen once. The chain links TRBV18 to TRBJ2-1; tentatively, D is TRBD2 (6 bases). The CDR3 is 14 amino acids. Germline CDR1 and CDR2: KGHSH and LQKENI. Between the trimmed V and J ends, which lost 2 bases and 10 bases, there was a span of 15 bases. The CDR3 DNA sequence: TGTGCCAGCTCACCATTCCAGGACCGGGGGGAGCAGTTCTTC. This translates into CASSPFQDRGEQFF.

V and J are TRBV5-1 and TRBJ1-2; D gene ambiguous. Germline V gives CDR1 SGHRS, CDR2 YFSETQ. Deletions cut 7 bases from V and 2 bases from J, with 12 bases between. The CDR3 runs to 13 residues. The CDR3 nucleotides read TGCGCCAGCCGCCCCGACACCAACTATGGCTACACCTTC. It yields the protein CASRPDTNYGYTF. Together with reference TRBV5-1 and TRBJ1-2, the CDR3 gives the full variable domain: KAGVTQTPRYLIKTRGQQVTLSCSPISGHRSVSWYQQTPGQGLQFLFEYFSETQRNKGNFPGRFSGRQFSNSRSEMNVSTLELGDSALYLCASRPDTNYGYTFGSGTRLTVV.

This sequence joins TRBV2 and TRBJ2-2; 7 nucleotides align to TRBD1. Looked up from germline, CDR1 is SNHLY and CDR2 is FYNNEI. This CDR3 comprises 14 residues. With 4 bases clipped from V and 4 bases from J, the junction kept 3 bases outside the gene matches. The CDR3 region is CASSANRGTGELFF. The DNA of the CDR3 is TGTGCCAGCAGTGCCAACAGGGGCACCGGGGAGCTGTTTTTT.

The chain employs TRBV2 and TRBJ2-2, with 9 bases that match TRBD1. CDR1 is SNHLY and CDR2 is FYNNEI in the germline V gene. The CDR3 extends over 13 amino acids. V lost 8 bases to trimming and J lost 3 bases; unmatched junction nucleotides: 1. The CDR3 DNA is TGTGCCAGCGGGACAGGGTACACCGGGGAGCTGTTTTTT. Protein product: CASGTGYTGELFF.

This clone has a handful of counts. The genes are TRBV5-4 and TRBJ1-1; no clear D. The CDR3 consists of 16 residues. V was pared by 3 bases and J by 1 base, with 16 bases between. In germline, CDR1 is SGHNT, CDR2 YYREEE (reference sequence). Here the CDR3 reads CASSSGQRTENTEAFF. The CDR3 nucleotides read TGTGCCAGCAGCTCTGGGCAGAGAACTGAGAACACTGAAGCTTTCTTT.

This rearrangement joins TRBV5-1 to TRBJ2-2; 10 bases line up with TRBD2. The V gene end was trimmed by 2 bases and the J gene end by 6 bases; junction bases not matched to a gene: 10. The CDR3 has 17 amino acids. Germline-derived CDR1 and CDR2 are SGHRS and YFSETQ. The CDR3 loop reads CASSFNPSGGASGELFF. CDR3 sequence (DNA): TGCGCCAGCAGCTTTAATCCCAGCGGGGGGGCGTCCGGGGAGCTGTTTTTT.

This clone appeared a single time. The rearrangement links TRBV27 to TRBJ2-3, with 11 positions matching TRBD2. The CDR3 contains 19 residues. Germline V lookup: CDR1 MNHEY, CDR2 SMNVEV (reference sequence). The V gene end was trimmed by 6 bases and the J gene end by 3 bases; junction bases not matched to a gene: 17. The CDR3 sequence: CASRLLSGGAGLSTDTQYF. As DNA, the CDR3 is TGTGCCAGCAGACTCCTTAGCGGGGGGGCCGGTTTATCGACAGATACGCAGTATTTT.

A single count supports this clone. The rearrangement uses TRBV2 and TRBJ2-7, with 8 bases aligning to TRBD2. The CDR3 is 13 residues long. Trimming cost V 6 bases and J 5 bases; bases outside gene matches: 6. Germline V gene data show CDR1 as SNHLY and CDR2 as FYNNEI. As DNA, the CDR3 is TGTGCCAGCAGGAGCGGGGGCGGCGACGAGCAGTACTTC. Protein product: CASRSGGGDEQYF.

The CDR3 coding sequence is TGTGCCAGCTCACCACCAGGGGACACCGGGGAGCTGTTTTTT. It specifies CASSPPGDTGELFF. This chain joins TRBV18 and TRBJ2-2, with D possibly matching TRBD1 (5 bases). Trimming left V 0 bases short and J 3 bases short, with 5 bases between. Germline lookup yields CDR1 KGHSH and CDR2 LQKENI. This CDR3 region has 14 residues.

J is TRBJ2-7 and V is TRBV7-6; D is unclear. Germline CDR1 is SGHVS and CDR2 is FNYEAQ. The germline V and J ends were trimmed by 4 bases and 11 bases, with 12 bases remaining between them. The CDR3 has 11 residues. The CDR3 spells CASSSAWAKYF. The CDR3 DNA sequence: TGTGCCAGCAGCTCCGCTTGGGCCAAGTACTTC.

This clone was seen a single time. The chain joins TRBV5-1 to TRBJ2-1; D perhaps matches TRBD2 (5 bases). V was shortened by 0 bases and J by 0 bases, with 7 bases between the two germline ends. CDR1 is SGHRS, CDR2 YFSETQ, per germline. The CDR3 totals 15 residues. The CDR3 here is CASSLDSVSYNEQFF. CDR3 DNA sequence: TGCGCCAGCAGCTTGGATAGCGTCTCCTACAATGAGCAGTTCTTC.

This clone was observed a few times. The chain combines TRBV28 with TRBJ2-6; D uncertain. This CDR3 comprises 13 residues. The ends were cut back, 6 bases at V and 7 bases at J, with 10 bases in the middle. Germline V gene lookup returns CDR1 MDHEN and CDR2 SYDVKM. CDR3 nucleotide sequence: TGTGCCAGCAGCACCAGGCGTGCCAACGTCCTGACTTTC. Translation gives CASSTRRANVLTF.

The gene calls are TRBV12-3 or TRBV12-4 and TRBJ1-5; D is possibly TRBD1 (5 bases). The CDR3 has 12 amino acids. Trimming stripped 7 bases from V and 8 bases from J, with 12 bases between. The CDR3 loop reads CASTLPGEPQHF. The CDR3 DNA follows: TGTGCCAGCACCCTCCCGGGGGAGCCCCAGCATTTT.

The rearrangement joins TRBV7-2 to TRBJ2-7; 10 bases agree with TRBD2. Trimming removed 5 bases from V and 2 bases from J; junction bases left unmatched: 6. This CDR3 contains 15 residues. CDR1 and CDR2 (germline): SGHTA, FQGNSA. CDR3 in DNA: TGTGCCAGCAGCCCCAGCGGGGGGGCCCCCTACGAGCAGTACTTC. Translating it yields CASSPSGGAPYEQYF.

The chain carries TRBV2 and TRBJ1-1, with TRBD1 matching 8 bases. Germline V lookup: CDR1 SNHLY, CDR2 FYNNEI. V trimming: 4 bases; J trimming: 3 bases; junction bases outside the gene matches: 7. The CDR3 is made up of 15 amino acids. The CDR3 is CASSGQGARDTEAFF. CDR3 sequence (DNA): TGTGCCAGCAGTGGTCAGGGGGCTCGGGACACTGAAGCTTTCTTT.

The chain combines TRBV24-1 with TRBJ2-2; TRBD1 matches 10 bases. The germline V gene encodes CDR1 KGHDR and CDR2 SFDVKD. This CDR3 comprises 17 residues. V trimming: 4 bases; J trimming: 3 bases; junction bases outside the gene matches: 7. CDR3 protein: CATSDRRGTGDTGELFF. In DNA, the CDR3 is TGTGCCACCAGTGACCGACGGGGGACAGGGGACACCGGGGAGCTGTTTTTT.

This clone was detected only a few times. V gene TRBV21-1 combines with J gene TRBJ1-1. TRBV21-1 is a documented pseudogene. CDR3 length: 16 residues. CDR3 coding DNA: TGTGCCAGCAGCAATCCCCAGGGATGGGAGGGCACTGAAGCTTTCTTT. It yields the protein CASSNPQGWEGTEAFF.

CDR3 protein: CASSDPGMNTEAFF. In nucleotides, the CDR3 is TGTGCCAGCAGTGATCCGGGGATGAACACTGAAGCTTTCTTT. The chain has TRBV6-1 and TRBJ1-1, with D unclear. The CDR3 contains 14 residues. Trimming left V 3 bases short and J 0 bases short, with 8 bases between. Germline CDR1 is MNHNS and CDR2 is SASEGT.

This chain uses TRBV11-2 with TRBJ1-4, with D hard to call. With 1 base removed from V and 8 bases from J, the gap between germline ends came to 8 bases. The CDR3 consists of 13 residues. The germline V gene encodes CDR1 SGHAT and CDR2 FQNNGV. The CDR3 coding sequence is TGTGCCAGCAGCTTAGGCGGAACCGAAAAACTGTTTTTT. It is translated as CASSLGGTEKLFF.

CDR3 bases: TGTGCCAGCAGTCGGCGTACAGTTGTAACCCCTGGGGCCAACGTCCTGACTTTC. This gives the protein CASSRRTVVTPGANVLTF. The V call is TRBV2, the J call TRBJ2-6; D uncertain. The CDR3 loop spans 18 amino acids. V was trimmed by 5 bases and J by 2 bases, leaving 19 bases between them. Germline CDR1 and CDR2: SNHLY and FYNNEI.

The CDR3 loop reads CASSPGGGYTEAFF. As DNA, the CDR3 is TGTGCCAGCAGCCCGGGAGGGGGCTACACTGAAGCTTTCTTT. This chain joins TRBV6-5 and TRBJ1-1, with 7 bases fitting TRBD1. Looked up from germline, CDR1 is MNHEY and CDR2 is SVGAGI. After removal of 6 bases from V and 3 bases from J, the junction contained 7 bases not matched to a gene. The CDR3 loop spans 14 amino acids.

V and J are TRBV5-1 and TRBJ2-3, with D possibly matching TRBD2 (5 bases). The CDR3 spans 14 residues. Germline loops: CDR1 SGHRS, CDR2 YFSETQ. V lost 2 bases and J lost 2, with 9 bases in between. The CDR3 sequence: CASSFASPTDTQYF. CDR3 in DNA: TGCGCCAGCAGCTTTGCTAGCCCCACAGATACGCAGTATTTT.

This clone was recorded only once. The CDR3 region has the DNA TGTGCCAGCAGTTTATCTCGCAGGGCACAAGAAGCTTTCTTT. Translating gives CASSLSRRAQEAFF. V and J are TRBV27 and TRBJ1-1; D might be TRBD1 (5 bases). Trimming took 0 bases from V and 8 from J, leaving 13 bases between them. Germline V gene sequence: CDR1 MNHEY, CDR2 SMNVEV (reference sequence). The CDR3 length is 14 residues.

This clone was found once. This chain joins TRBV5-1 and TRBJ1-2; D is unclear. CDR1 SGHRS and CDR2 YFSETQ come from the germline V gene. V lost 0 bases to trimming and J lost 4 bases, with 16 bases between them. The CDR3 is made up of 16 amino acids. The CDR3 sequence is CASSLAAGSLGYGYTF. The CDR3 DNA sequence: TGCGCCAGCAGCTTGGCCGCCGGGTCGCTAGGCTATGGCTACACCTTC.

The chain has TRBV18 and TRBJ1-2; 12 bases map to TRBD1. The junction had 6 bases not matched to a gene; V was cut back by 3 bases and J by 4 bases. The germline V gene has CDR1 KGHSH and CDR2 LQKENI. The CDR3 totals 16 residues. This chain's CDR3 is CASSPGQGARGYGYTF. The DNA of the CDR3 is TGTGCCAGCTCACCGGGACAGGGGGCGCGCGGCTATGGCTACACCTTC.

The chain couples TRBV19 to TRBJ1-5, with 7 bases identical to TRBD1. With V trimmed by 3 bases and J by 3 bases, 5 bases remained unmatched. The germline gives CDR1 LNHDA, CDR2 SQIVND (reference sequence). The CDR3 sequence is 15 residues long. The CDR3 DNA is TGTGCCAGTAGTATCGAGACAGGGTTCAATCAGCCCCAGCATTTT. This sequence encodes CASSIETGFNQPQHF.

This chain joins TRBV2 and TRBJ1-2; D gene unclear. The germline CDR1 and CDR2 sequences are SNHLY and FYNNEI. The CDR3 length is 18 residues. The germline V and J ends were trimmed by 0 bases and 0 bases, with 17 bases remaining between them. CDR3: CASSEADYGDSPNYGYTF. CDR3 nucleotide sequence: TGTGCCAGCAGTGAAGCGGACTATGGAGATTCGCCTAACTATGGCTACACCTTC.

Comment on this clone: Compared with germline, one end of the junction differs, possibly owing to a read error. This chain links TRBV2 with TRBJ2-5; possibly TRBD1 for D (7 bases). From germline, CDR1 is SNHLY and CDR2 FYNNEI. The CDR3 is 15 residues long. The CDR3 region has the DNA TGTGCCAGCAGTGGGACAGGCCTCACGGGAGAGACCCAGCACTTC. Translation gives CASSGTGLTGETQHF.

Written as DNA, the CDR3 is TGTGCCATCAGTGGCCATTCCGGGGTCGGCCTAGGTGGTGAGCAGTTCTTC. Protein: CAISGHSGVGLGGEQFF. This chain joins TRBV10-3 and TRBJ2-1, with D tentatively TRBD2 (5 bases). The CDR3 contains 17 residues. CDR1 ENHRY and CDR2 SYGVKD come from the germline V gene. Trimming removed 4 bases from V and 9 bases from J, with 25 bases in between.